This T cell receptor beta chain originates from a study of technical replicates of blood from a few donors. Trimming took 6 bases from V and 1 from J, leaving 18 bases between them. This CDR3 comprises 16 residues. Germline V CDR1 and CDR2: SGHNT, YENEEA. Clones were sequenced by immunoSEQ multiplex PCR, and TCRdb holds only the in-frame ones, with some missing. Of just over 70,000 clones in the sample, approximately 94% were seen once. The rearrangement joins TRBV11-3 to TRBJ2-5; the D is unclear. The source of this sequence is a human donor in good health. Sequencing used T cells isolated from PBMCs. The CDR3 DNA reads TGTGCCAGCAGTCCTCTTACCGACACCTTCCAAGAGACCCAGTACTTC. It specifies CASSPLTDTFQETQYF.